This TCR beta chain is drawn from a study of OX40 agonist ivuxolimab in advanced cancers. Remarks on this clone: Its antigen is undetermined.

Study findings and constraints: Some patients who did not respond also had low normalized T-cell clonal expansion.

TCRdb keeps only in-frame clones here, not all; method: immunoSEQ multiplex PCR. The sample lists 73,000 or so clones; more than 75% were seen once. The sequencing used CD4+ or CD8+ T cells sorted from blood, collected in a trial of the OX40 agonist ivuxolimab. The TCR originated in an adult with an advanced solid tumor such as melanoma, head and neck, liver or kidney cancer.

The CDR3 sequence is CASKNPGFYKNIQYF. CDR3 in DNA: TGTGCCAGCAAGAATCCCGGATTCTACAAAAACATTCAGTACTTC. The chain carries TRBV25-1 and TRBJ2-4; D is unclear. The CDR3 totals 15 residues. V lost 7 bases to trimming and J lost 3 bases, with 16 bases between them. CDR1 is MGHDK and CDR2 is SYGVNS in the germline V gene.